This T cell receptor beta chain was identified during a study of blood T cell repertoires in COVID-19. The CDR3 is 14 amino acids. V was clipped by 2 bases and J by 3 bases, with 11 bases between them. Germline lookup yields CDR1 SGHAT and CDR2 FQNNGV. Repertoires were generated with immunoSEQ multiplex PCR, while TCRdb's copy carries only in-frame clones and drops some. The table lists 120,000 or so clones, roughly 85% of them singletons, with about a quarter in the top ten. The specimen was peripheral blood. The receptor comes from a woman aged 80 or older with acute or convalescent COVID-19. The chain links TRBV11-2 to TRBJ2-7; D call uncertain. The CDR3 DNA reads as TGTGCCAGCAGCTTACGACTCGGAGACTACGAGCAGTACTTC. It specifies CASSLRLGDYEQYF.